A selection of T cell receptor beta chains follows, all from one sample in a study of radiation and T cells in renal cell carcinoma. Sequenced by immunoSEQ multiplex PCR; TCRdb stores in-frame clones only, minus some. Here the sample spans about 59,000 clones, over 70% being singletons. The sample here was blood, taken from a patient whose treatment included radiotherapy and nephrectomy. The origin of the receptors is a man in his fifties or sixties with renal cell carcinoma. Both conserved end residues are part of each CDR3. A D gene is named only where the DNA matches it firmly. The size entry is marked missing in some rows and otherwise reads once, few, many or a size class.

cdr3_aa cdr3_nt clone_size j_call cdr3_length v_call d_call
CASSNRRFRGTEAFF TGTGCCAGCAGTAACCGGCGGTTTCGCGGTACTGAAGCTTTCTTT - TRBJ1-1 15 TRBV6-5 -
CASSFIAGASVDEQFF TGTGCCAGCAGTTTTATAGCGGGAGCCTCCGTGGATGAGCAGTTCTTC - TRBJ2-1 16 TRBV27 TRBD2
CASSQDRGGAYGYTF TGCGCCAGCAGCCAAGATCGGGGGGGGGCCTATGGCTACACCTTC - TRBJ1-2 15 TRBV4-3 -
CASRGDGGDYTF TGTGCCAGCAGGGGGGATGGGGGAGATTACACCTTC few TRBJ1-2 12 TRBV2 -
CASSSRDRGNQPQHF TGTGCCAGCAGTTCCCGGGACAGGGGTAATCAGCCCCAGCATTTT - TRBJ1-5 15 TRBV6-1 TRBD1
CASSFPPGAYEQYF TGTGCCAGCAGTTTCCCACCGGGGGCCTACGAGCAGTACTTC few TRBJ2-7 14 TRBV6-1 -
CASSPGTGSLFDTEAFF TGTGCCAGCTCACCTGGGACAGGGAGTTTGTTTGACACTGAAGCTTTCTTT - TRBJ1-1 17 TRBV18 TRBD1
CASSVAVFNEQFF TGTGCCAGCAGCGTAGCAGTTTTCAATGAGCAGTTCTTC - TRBJ2-1 13 TRBV9 -
CAWSMLAGSWGDEQFF TGTGCCTGGAGCATGCTAGCGGGGTCCTGGGGGGATGAGCAGTTCTTC - TRBJ2-1 16 TRBV30 TRBD2
CASSEANLRANTEAFF TGTGCCAGCAGTGAAGCGAATCTTAGGGCCAACACTGAAGCTTTCTTT - TRBJ1-1 16 TRBV2 -
CASSQGHPLAGGPERKQYF TGCGCCAGCAGCCAAGGTCATCCGCTGGCGGGGGGGCCGGAGCGTAAGCAGTACTTC - TRBJ2-7 19 TRBV4-3 TRBD2
CASIDRTYSYNEQFF TGTGCCAGCATTGACCGGACATACTCCTACAATGAGCAGTTCTTC - TRBJ2-1 15 TRBV6-6 -
CASSAELEGQPQHF TGCGCCAGCAGCGCAGAGTTGGAGGGCCAGCCCCAGCATTTT - TRBJ1-5 14 TRBV5-1 -
CASSQGTKNTEAFF TGTGCCAGCAGCCAAGGGACCAAAAACACTGAAGCTTTCTTT few TRBJ1-1 14 TRBV7-9 -
CASSLGKTEAFF TGTGCCAGTAGTTTGGGGAAAACTGAAGCTTTCTTT - TRBJ1-1 12 TRBV19 -
CASRDRGLSNEQFF TGTGCCAGCAGGGACAGGGGGCTGTCCAATGAGCAGTTCTTC - TRBJ2-1 14 TRBV7-2 TRBD1
CASSFEGPQEQFF TGTGCCAGCAGCTTCGAGGGCCCGCAGGAGCAGTTCTTC - TRBJ2-1 13 TRBV7-9 -
CASSQERGAYNEQFF TGTGCCAGCAGCCAAGAGCGGGGCGCCTACAATGAGCAGTTCTTC - TRBJ2-1 15 TRBV7-2 TRBD2
CASSPRTDSDTQYF TGTGCCAGCTCACCCAGGACGGACTCAGATACGCAGTATTTT once TRBJ2-3 14 TRBV18 -
CASGLNGVGNQPQHF TGTGCTAGTGGTTTGAATGGGGTGGGCAATCAGCCCCAGCATTTT - TRBJ1-5 15 TRBV12-5 -
CAISESVRGSNTGELFF TGTGCCATCAGTGAGTCGGTCAGGGGCTCTAACACCGGGGAGCTGTTTTTT - TRBJ2-2 17 TRBV10-3 -
CASSSEDTQYF TGTGCCAGCAGCTCCGAAGATACGCAGTATTTT - TRBJ2-3 11 TRBV5-4 -
CASSVEGPPGQLFF TGTGCCAGCAGCGTAGAGGGACCCCCCGGACAACTGTTTTTT few TRBJ1-4 14 TRBV9 -
CASSFPTSLGNEQFF TGTGCCAGCAGCTTTCCGACTAGTTTGGGCAATGAGCAGTTCTTC - TRBJ2-1 15 TRBV11-2 -
CAISDVLGLSTDTQYF TGTGCCATCAGTGACGTGTTGGGACTGAGCACAGATACGCAGTATTTT once TRBJ2-3 16 TRBV10-3 -
CASRPDREGGYTF TGTGCCAGCAGACCAGACAGGGAGGGTGGCTACACCTTC - TRBJ1-2 13 TRBV7-3 TRBD1
CASSRTGFIGYTF TGTGCCAGCAGCCGAACAGGGTTTATTGGCTACACCTTC - TRBJ1-2 13 TRBV13 -
CASILGGGPGANVLTF TGTGCCAGCATTCTAGGGGGGGGGCCTGGGGCCAACGTCCTGACTTTC - TRBJ2-6 16 TRBV11-2 -
CASSFSTSGATTDTQYF TGCGCCAGCAGCTTTTCGACTAGCGGGGCAACCACAGATACGCAGTATTTT - TRBJ2-3 17 TRBV5-1 TRBD2
CASSKNTEAFF TGCGCCAGCAGTAAGAACACTGAAGCTTTCTTT - TRBJ1-1 11 TRBV5-1 -
CAWSVDGNEQFF TGTGCCTGGAGTGTGGACGGTAATGAGCAGTTCTTC once TRBJ2-1 12 TRBV30 -
CASSVTSGGGLGVNEQFF TGTGCCAGCAGCGTTACTAGCGGGGGGGGCCTCGGTGTTAATGAGCAGTTCTTC - TRBJ2-1 18 TRBV9 TRBD2
CASSSHVGVNTEAFF TGTGCCAGCAGCTCTCACGTGGGGGTGAACACTGAAGCTTTCTTT - TRBJ1-1 15 TRBV7-9 -
CASSLSSDTQYF TGTGCCAGCAGCCTATCTTCAGATACGCAGTATTTT - TRBJ2-3 12 TRBV5-4 -
CASSRGQNSGNTIYF TGTGCCAGCAGTCGTGGACAGAACTCTGGAAACACCATATATTTT - TRBJ1-3 15 TRBV11-2 -
CAWSVLVAEAFF TGTGCCTGGAGTGTACTAGTCGCTGAAGCTTTCTTT - TRBJ1-1 12 TRBV30 -
CAWIYGGGGYTF TGTGCCTGGATATACGGGGGCGGTGGCTACACCTTC - TRBJ1-2 12 TRBV30 -
CASSQTTSFDEQFF TGCGCCAGCAGCCAGACGACTAGCTTCGATGAGCAGTTCTTC - TRBJ2-1 14 TRBV5-1 TRBD2
CASSLPTSTAEAFF TGTGCCAGCAGCTTACCCACCTCGACAGCTGAAGCTTTCTTT - TRBJ1-1 14 TRBV5-6 -